This TCR beta chain was identified during a study of Ad26.COV2.S vaccination and SARS-CoV-2 variants. Germline V lookup: CDR1 SEHNR, CDR2 FQNEAQ (reference sequence). With 4 bases removed from V and 3 bases from J, the gap between germline ends came to 10 bases. This CDR3 has 14 residues. Profiled with immunoSEQ multiplex PCR; TCRdb holds only in-frame clones, not every one. In the table there are around 370,000 clones, about 90% of which are singletons. This clone was recorded once. This chain connects TRBV7-9 to TRBJ2-4, with a tentative D call TRBD1 (5 bases). The sequence derives from a human donor who had recovered from COVID-19. Sequencing used peripheral blood, obtained after recovery from COVID-19. The CDR3 loop is CASSSWGGKNIQYF. CDR3 bases: TGTGCCAGCAGCTCGTGGGGCGGCAAAAACATTCAGTACTTC.